This T cell receptor beta chain came from a study of T cell repertoires in cytomegalovirus infection. Study at large: Selection of CMV epitopes for the study included recently identified HLA-C-restricted and well-studied HLA-B-restricted ones. Public TCR beta signatures provided an indication of both CMV infection and a matching HLA type. Study-wide findings and caveats: It was HLA-C-restricted CMV-specific TCR beta clonotypes that dominated the response ex vivo. The study identified carriers of CMV plus the relevant HLA from cumulative public TCR beta family frequency.

Each CDR3 protein gets one entry after TCRdb re-called the reads with MiXCR. There are about 150,000 distinct CDR3 sequences in the sample; 32% occur only once, and roughly half lies in the top ten. The germline V gene has CDR1 MNHEY and CDR2 SMNVEV (reference sequence). The CDR3 consists of 15 residues. V lost 4 bases, J lost 4 bases, and 7 bases stayed unmatched. This clonotype was counted only a few times. What it binds is not known. This TCR came from a human donor in good health (CMV status not recorded). Some clones in this sample may be carry-over from other donors' samples. V gene TRBV27 combines with J gene TRBJ2-7, with 10 bases matching TRBD1. Sequencing used CD8+ T cells from cultured PBMCs, obtained from culture after CMV antigen stimulation. The CDR3 DNA reads TGTGCCAGCAGTTCGGGGACAGGGGCGGGTTACGAGCAGTACTTC. Protein sequence: CASSSGTGAGYEQYF.